This TCR beta chain originates from a study of early T cells in non-severe SARS-CoV-2 infection. Whole-study context: The authors sequenced bulk RNA from unsorted whole blood, leaving chains unpaired.

Using its own MiXCR run on the 5' RACE reads, TCRdb lists one record per CDR3 protein. The table records around 61,000 distinct CDR3 sequences, 10% to 11% of them present only once. The CDR3 length is 12 residues. V lost 1 base to trimming and J lost 3 bases, with 6 bases between them. CDR1 is DFQATT, CDR2 SNEGSKA, per germline (reference sequence). V usage is TRBV20-1 and J usage is TRBJ1-2; TRBD1 might be the D (6 bases). This sequence was found in an adult who was a healthcare worker with PCR-confirmed SARS-CoV-2 infection or an uninfected control (not recorded which). Sequenced sample: whole blood. The CDR3 protein is CSARGTDYGYTF. Here the CDR3 DNA reads TGCAGTGCTAGAGGGACAGACTATGGCTACACCTTC.